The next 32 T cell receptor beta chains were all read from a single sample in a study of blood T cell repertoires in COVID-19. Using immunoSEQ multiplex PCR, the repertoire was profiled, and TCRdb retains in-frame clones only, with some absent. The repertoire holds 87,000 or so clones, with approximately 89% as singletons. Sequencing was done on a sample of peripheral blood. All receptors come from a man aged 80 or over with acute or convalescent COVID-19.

The CDR3 nucleotides read TGCGCCAGCAGCCCCGGGACACAAGGAAACACCATATATTTT. Translation: CASSPGTQGNTIYF. J is TRBJ1-3 and V is TRBV5-1; maybe TRBD1 (6 bases). V gave up 4 bases and J gave up 4 bases, with 12 bases separating them. Germline loops: CDR1 SGHRS, CDR2 YFSETQ. The CDR3 length is 14 residues.

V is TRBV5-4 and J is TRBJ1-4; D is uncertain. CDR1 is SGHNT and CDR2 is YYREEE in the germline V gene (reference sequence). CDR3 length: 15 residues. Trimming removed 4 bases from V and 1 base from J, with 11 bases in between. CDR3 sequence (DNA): TGTGCCAGCAGCCCTGACCGGGTAACTAATGAAAAACTGTTTTTT. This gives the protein CASSPDRVTNEKLFF.

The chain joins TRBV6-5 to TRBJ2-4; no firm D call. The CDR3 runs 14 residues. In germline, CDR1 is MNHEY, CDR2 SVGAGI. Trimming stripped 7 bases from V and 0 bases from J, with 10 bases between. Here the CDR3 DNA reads TGTGCCAGCAACGGTGGTCTAGCCAAAAACATTCAGTACTTC. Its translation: CASNGGLAKNIQYF.

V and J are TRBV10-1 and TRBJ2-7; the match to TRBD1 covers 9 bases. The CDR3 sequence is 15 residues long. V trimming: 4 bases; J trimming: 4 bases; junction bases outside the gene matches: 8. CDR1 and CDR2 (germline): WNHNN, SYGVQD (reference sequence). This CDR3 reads CASSVSGTGYYEQYF. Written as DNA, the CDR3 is TGCGCCAGCAGTGTATCCGGGACAGGGTATTACGAGCAGTACTTC.

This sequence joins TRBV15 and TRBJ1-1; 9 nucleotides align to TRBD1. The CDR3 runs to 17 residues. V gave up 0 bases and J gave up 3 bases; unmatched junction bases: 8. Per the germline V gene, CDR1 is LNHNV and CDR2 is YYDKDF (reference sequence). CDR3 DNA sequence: TGTGCCACCAGCAGAGAGGAACAGGGGGCGGGGGACACTGAAGCTTTCTTT. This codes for CATSREEQGAGDTEAFF.

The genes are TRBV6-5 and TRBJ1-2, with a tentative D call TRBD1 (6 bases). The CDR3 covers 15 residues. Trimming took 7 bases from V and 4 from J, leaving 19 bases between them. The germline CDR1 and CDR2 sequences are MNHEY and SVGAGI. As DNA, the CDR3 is TGTGCCAGCATTGGTTCGGGGGGCAGTGGCTATGGCTACACCTTC. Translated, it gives CASIGSGGSGYGYTF.

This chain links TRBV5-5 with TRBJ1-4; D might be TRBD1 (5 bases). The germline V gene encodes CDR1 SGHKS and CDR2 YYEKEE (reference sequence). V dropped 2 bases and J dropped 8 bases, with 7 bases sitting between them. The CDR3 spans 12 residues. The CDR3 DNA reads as TGTGCCAGCAGCTTCGGGGGAGAAAAACTGTTTTTT. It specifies CASSFGGEKLFF.

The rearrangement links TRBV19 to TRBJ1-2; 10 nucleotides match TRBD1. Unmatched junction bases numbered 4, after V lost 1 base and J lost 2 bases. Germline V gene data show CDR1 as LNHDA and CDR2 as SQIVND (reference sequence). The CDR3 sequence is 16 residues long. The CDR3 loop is CASSIAGTGENYGYTF. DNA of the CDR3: TGTGCCAGTAGTATAGCTGGGACAGGGGAAAACTATGGCTACACCTTC. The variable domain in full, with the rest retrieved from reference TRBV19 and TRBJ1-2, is DGGITQSPKYLFRKEGQNVTLSCEQNLNHDAMYWYRQDPGQGLRLIYYSQIVNDFQKGDIAEGYSVSREKKESFPLTVTSAQKNPTAFYLCASSIAGTGENYGYTFGSGTRLTVV.

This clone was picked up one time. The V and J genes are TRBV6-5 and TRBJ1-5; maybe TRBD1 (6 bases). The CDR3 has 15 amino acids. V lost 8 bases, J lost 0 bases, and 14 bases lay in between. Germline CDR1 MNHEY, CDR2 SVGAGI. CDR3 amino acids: CASRGTRDSNQPQHF. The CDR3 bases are TGTGCCAGCCGAGGGACACGGGATAGCAATCAGCCCCAGCATTTT.

In DNA form, the CDR3 reads TGTGCCAGCAGTGAATGGGGAGAATCCCCTGGAAACACCATATATTTT. Its translation: CASSEWGESPGNTIYF. V is TRBV25-1 and J is TRBJ1-3; D is uncertain. This CDR3 has 16 amino acids. Trimming left V 1 base short and J 2 bases short, with 12 bases between. Germline V gene sequence: CDR1 MGHDK, CDR2 SYGVNS.

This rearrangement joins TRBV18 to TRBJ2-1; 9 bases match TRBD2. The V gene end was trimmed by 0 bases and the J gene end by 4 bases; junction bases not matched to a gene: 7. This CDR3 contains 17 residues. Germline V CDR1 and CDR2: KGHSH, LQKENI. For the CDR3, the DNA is TGTGCCAGCTCACCACCGCAGGCTAGCGGGGTTTACAATGAGCAGTTCTTC. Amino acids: CASSPPQASGVYNEQFF.

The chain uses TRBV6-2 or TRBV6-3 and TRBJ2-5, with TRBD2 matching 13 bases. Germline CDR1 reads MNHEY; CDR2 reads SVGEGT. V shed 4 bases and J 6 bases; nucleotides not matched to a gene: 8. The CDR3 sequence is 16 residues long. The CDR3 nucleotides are TGTGCCAGCAGTTCGCGCCCGGGACTAGCGGGGAAGACCCAGTACTTC. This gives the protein CASSSRPGLAGKTQYF.

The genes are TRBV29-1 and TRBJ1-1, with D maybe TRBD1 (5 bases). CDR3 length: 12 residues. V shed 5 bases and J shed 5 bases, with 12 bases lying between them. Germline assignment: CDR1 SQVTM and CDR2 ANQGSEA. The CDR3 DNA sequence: TGCAGCGTTCAAAGGGGTGCGACTGAAGCTTTCTTT. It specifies CSVQRGATEAFF.

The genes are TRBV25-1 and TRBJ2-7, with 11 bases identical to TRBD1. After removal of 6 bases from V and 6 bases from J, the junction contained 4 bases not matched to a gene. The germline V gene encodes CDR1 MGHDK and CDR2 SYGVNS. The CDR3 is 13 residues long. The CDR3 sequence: CASSRTGGSEQYF. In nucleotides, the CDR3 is TGTGCCAGCAGCAGGACAGGGGGCTCCGAGCAGTACTTC.

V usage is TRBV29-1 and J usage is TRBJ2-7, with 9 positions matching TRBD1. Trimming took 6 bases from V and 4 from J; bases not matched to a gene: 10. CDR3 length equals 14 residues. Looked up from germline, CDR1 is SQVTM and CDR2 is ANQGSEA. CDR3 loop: CSVAPGQGSYEQYF. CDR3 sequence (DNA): TGCAGCGTAGCTCCGGGACAGGGTTCTTACGAGCAGTACTTC.

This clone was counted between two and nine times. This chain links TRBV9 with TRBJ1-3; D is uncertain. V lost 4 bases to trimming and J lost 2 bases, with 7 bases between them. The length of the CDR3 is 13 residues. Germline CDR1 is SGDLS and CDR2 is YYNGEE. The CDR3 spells CASSPYTGNTIYF. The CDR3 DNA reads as TGTGCCAGCAGCCCCTATACTGGAAACACCATATATTTT.

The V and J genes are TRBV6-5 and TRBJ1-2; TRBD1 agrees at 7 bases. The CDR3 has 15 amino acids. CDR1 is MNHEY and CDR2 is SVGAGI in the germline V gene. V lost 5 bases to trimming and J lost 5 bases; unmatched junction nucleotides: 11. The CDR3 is CASSPSEGARYGYTF. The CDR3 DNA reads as TGTGCCAGCAGTCCCTCGGAGGGGGCAAGGTATGGCTACACCTTC.

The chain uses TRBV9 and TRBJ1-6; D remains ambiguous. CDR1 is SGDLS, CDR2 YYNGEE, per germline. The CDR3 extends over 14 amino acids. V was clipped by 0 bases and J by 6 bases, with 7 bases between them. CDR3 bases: TGTGCCAGCAGCGTAGCCAGTATTAATTCACCCCTCCACTTT. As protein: CASSVASINSPLHF.

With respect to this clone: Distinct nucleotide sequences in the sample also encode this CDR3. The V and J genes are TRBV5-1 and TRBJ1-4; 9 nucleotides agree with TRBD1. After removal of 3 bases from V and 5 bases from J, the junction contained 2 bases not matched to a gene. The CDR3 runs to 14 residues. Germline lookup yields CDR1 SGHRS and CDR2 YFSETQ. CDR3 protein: CASSYGQGNEKLFF. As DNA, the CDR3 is TGCGCCAGCAGCTACGGACAGGGGAATGAAAAACTGTTTTTT.

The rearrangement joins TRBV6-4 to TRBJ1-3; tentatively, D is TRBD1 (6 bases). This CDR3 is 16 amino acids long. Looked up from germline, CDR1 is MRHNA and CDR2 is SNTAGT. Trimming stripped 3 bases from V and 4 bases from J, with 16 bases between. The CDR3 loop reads CASSDFPTGSGNTIYF. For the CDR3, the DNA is TGTGCCAGCAGTGATTTTCCCACAGGGTCGGGAAACACCATATATTTT.

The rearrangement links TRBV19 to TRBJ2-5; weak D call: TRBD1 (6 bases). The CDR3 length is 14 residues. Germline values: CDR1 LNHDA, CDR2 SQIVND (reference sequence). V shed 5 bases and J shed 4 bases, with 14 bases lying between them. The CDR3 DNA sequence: TGTGCCAGTAGTCTCGGGACATGGAGAGAGACCCAGTACTTC. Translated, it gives CASSLGTWRETQYF.

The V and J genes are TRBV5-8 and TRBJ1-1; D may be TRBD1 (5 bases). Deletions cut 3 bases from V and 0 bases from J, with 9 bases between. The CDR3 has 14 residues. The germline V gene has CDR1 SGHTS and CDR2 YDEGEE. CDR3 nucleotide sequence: TGTGCCAGCAGCTACGACAGACTGAACACTGAAGCTTTCTTT. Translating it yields CASSYDRLNTEAFF.

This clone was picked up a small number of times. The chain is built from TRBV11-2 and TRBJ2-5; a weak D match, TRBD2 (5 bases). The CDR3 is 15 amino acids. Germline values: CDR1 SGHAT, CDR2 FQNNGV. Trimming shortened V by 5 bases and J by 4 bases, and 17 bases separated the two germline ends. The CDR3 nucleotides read TGTGCCAGCAGCCCCTCGCGGGCGGCTATAGAGACCCAGTACTTC. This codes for CASSPSRAAIETQYF.

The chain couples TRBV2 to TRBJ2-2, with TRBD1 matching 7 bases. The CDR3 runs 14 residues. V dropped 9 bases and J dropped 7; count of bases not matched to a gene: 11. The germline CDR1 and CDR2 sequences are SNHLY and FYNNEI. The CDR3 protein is CASKTGPRGGELFF. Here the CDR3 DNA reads TGTGCCAGTAAGACAGGGCCCCGTGGCGGGGAGCTGTTTTTT. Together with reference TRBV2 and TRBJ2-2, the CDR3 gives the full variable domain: EPEVTQTPSHQVTQMGQEVILRCVPISNHLYFYWYRQILGQKVEFLVSFYNNEISEKSEIFDDQFSVERPDGSNFTLKIRSTKLEDSAMYFCASKTGPRGGELFFGEGSRLTVL.

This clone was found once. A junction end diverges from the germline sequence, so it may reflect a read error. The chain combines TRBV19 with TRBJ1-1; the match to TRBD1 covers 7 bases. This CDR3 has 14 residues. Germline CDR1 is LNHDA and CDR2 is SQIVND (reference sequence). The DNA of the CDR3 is TGTGCCAATAGTAACACAGGGGTGGTCTCTGAAGCTTTCTTT. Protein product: CANSNTGVVSEAFF.

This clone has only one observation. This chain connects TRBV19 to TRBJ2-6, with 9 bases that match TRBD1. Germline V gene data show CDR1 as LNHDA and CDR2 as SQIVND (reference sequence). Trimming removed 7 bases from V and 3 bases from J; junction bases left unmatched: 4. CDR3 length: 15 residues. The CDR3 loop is CASIQGAGGANVLTF. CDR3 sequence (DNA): TGTGCCAGTATACAGGGGGCGGGTGGGGCCAACGTCCTGACTTTC.

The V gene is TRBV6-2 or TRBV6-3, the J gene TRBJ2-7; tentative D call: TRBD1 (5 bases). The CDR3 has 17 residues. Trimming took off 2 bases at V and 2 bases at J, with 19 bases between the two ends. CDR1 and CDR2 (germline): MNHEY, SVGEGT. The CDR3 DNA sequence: TGTGCCAGCAGTTACGATACCCGATCAGGGAAACCCTACGAGCAGTACTTC. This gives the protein CASSYDTRSGKPYEQYF.

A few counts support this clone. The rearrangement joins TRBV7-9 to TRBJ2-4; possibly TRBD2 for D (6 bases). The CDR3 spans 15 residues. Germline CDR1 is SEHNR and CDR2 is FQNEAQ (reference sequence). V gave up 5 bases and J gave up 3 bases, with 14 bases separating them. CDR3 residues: CASSPRGGYKNIQYF. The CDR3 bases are TGTGCCAGCAGCCCGCGTGGGGGGTACAAAAACATTCAGTACTTC.

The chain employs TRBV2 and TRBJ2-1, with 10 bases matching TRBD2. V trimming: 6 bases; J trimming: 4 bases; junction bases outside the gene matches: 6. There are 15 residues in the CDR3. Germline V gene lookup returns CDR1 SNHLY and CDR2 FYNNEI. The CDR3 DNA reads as TGTGCCAGCAGGAATGGACTAGCGGTATACAATGAGCAGTTCTTC. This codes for CASRNGLAVYNEQFF.

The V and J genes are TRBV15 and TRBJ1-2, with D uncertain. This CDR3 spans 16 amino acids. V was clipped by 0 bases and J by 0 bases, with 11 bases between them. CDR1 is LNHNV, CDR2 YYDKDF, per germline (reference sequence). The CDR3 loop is CATSRDLGSPNYGYTF. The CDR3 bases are TGTGCCACCAGCAGAGATCTGGGCAGCCCTAACTATGGCTACACCTTC. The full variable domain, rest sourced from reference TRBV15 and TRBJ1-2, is DAMVIQNPRYQVTQFGKPVTLSCSQTLNHNVMYWYQQKSSQAPKLLFHYYDKDFNNEADTPDNFQSRRPNTSFCFLDIRSPGLGDTAMYLCATSRDLGSPNYGYTFGSGTRLTVV.

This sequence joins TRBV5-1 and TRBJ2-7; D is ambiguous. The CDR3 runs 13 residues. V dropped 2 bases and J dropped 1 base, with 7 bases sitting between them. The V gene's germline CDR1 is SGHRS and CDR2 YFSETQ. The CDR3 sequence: CASSFPGSYEQYF. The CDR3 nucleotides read TGCGCCAGCAGCTTCCCAGGATCCTACGAGCAGTACTTC.

In DNA, the CDR3 is TGCGCCAGCAGCCAGACGTTAGCGGCGCCTGACCAAGAGACCCAGTACTTC. It yields the protein CASSQTLAAPDQETQYF. The V call is TRBV4-1, the J call TRBJ2-5, with D possibly being TRBD2 (6 bases). Trimming stripped 3 bases from V and 0 bases from J, with 17 bases between. This CDR3 comprises 17 residues. CDR1 and CDR2 (germline): MGHRA, YSYEKL.